This record concerns one TCR beta chain sequence. Antigen unknown. These data belong to a study of T cell repertoires in cytomegalovirus infection. Study findings and constraints: Totalled public TCR beta family frequency picked out people who carried CMV plus the relevant HLA. Dominating the ex vivo response were TCR beta clonotypes that were CMV-specific and HLA-C-restricted.

TCRdb recomputed calls from the reads with MiXCR, one row per CDR3 protein. The repertoire consists of 150,000 to 200,000 distinct CDR3 sequences, with approximately 19% occurring once and the leading ten covering less than 3%. Germline V CDR1 and CDR2: SEHNR, FQNEAQ (reference sequence). V lost 5 bases to trimming and J lost 6 bases; unmatched junction nucleotides: 14. The length of the CDR3 is 18 residues. This sequence originates from a human donor in good health (CMV status not recorded). Some clones in this sample may be carry-over from other donors' samples. This chain uses TRBV7-9 with TRBJ2-6, with TRBD1 matching over 9 bases. Material: PBMCs. CDR3 in DNA: TGTGCCAGCAGCACAATGGACAGGGGCCTTTCTATGGCCAACGTCCTGACTTTC. Residues: CASSTMDRGLSMANVLTF.